Listed here are 23 T cell receptor beta chains from one sample, sequenced in a study of graft-versus-host responses after intestinal transplantation. No antigen has been assigned to these receptors. TCRdb keeps only in-frame clones here, not all; method: immunoSEQ multiplex PCR. The sample carries under 85,000 clones, around 90% recorded once. This specimen was unstimulated CD8+ T cells sorted from spleen or lymph node cells, taken before intestinal transplant. These receptors were taken from a human donor who received an intestinal transplant.

The J gene is TRBJ2-1, the V gene TRBV10-3; 7 bases agree with TRBD2. Trimming removed 3 bases from V and 1 base from J; junction bases left unmatched: 0. The CDR3 has 14 amino acids. Germline V gene sequence: CDR1 ENHRY, CDR2 SYGVKD. CDR3 region: CAISEAGSYNEQFF. The CDR3 DNA sequence: TGTGCCATCAGTGAAGCGGGGTCCTACAATGAGCAGTTCTTC.

The V and J genes are TRBV6-5 and TRBJ2-5; 10 bases map to TRBD2. J lost 4 bases, V lost 6 bases, and 8 bases had no gene match. The CDR3 extends over 15 amino acids. Per germline, CDR1 MNHEY and CDR2 SVGAGI. The CDR3 loop reads CASRVLAGGSETQYF. The CDR3 DNA follows: TGTGCCAGCAGGGTCTTAGCGGGGGGTTCAGAGACCCAGTACTTC.

This clone was counted a single time. This chain's CDR3 is CASSVGEDSSYEQYF. CDR3 nucleotide sequence: TGTGCCAGCAGCGTAGGGGAGGATAGCTCCTACGAGCAGTACTTC. V is TRBV9 and J is TRBJ2-7; D possibly corresponds to TRBD2 (6 bases). The CDR3 loop spans 15 amino acids. Trimming pared 0 bases from V and 0 bases from J, leaving 10 bases between. The germline CDR1 and CDR2 sequences are SGDLS and YYNGEE. Full variable domain (missing parts from reference TRBV9 and TRBJ2-7): DSGVTQTPKHLITATGQRVTLRCSPRSGDLSVYWYQQSLDQGLQFLIQYYNGEERAKGNILERFSAQQFPDLHSELNLSSLELGDSALYFCASSVGEDSSYEQYFGPGTRLTVT.

The rearrangement joins TRBV9 to TRBJ1-1; D gene uncertain. The CDR3 length is 14 residues. Germline CDR1 is SGDLS and CDR2 is YYNGEE. The ends were cut back, 0 bases at V and 4 bases at J, with 10 bases in the middle. This chain's CDR3 is CASSVGGYGTEAFF. The CDR3 DNA sequence: TGTGCCAGCAGCGTAGGCGGGTACGGCACTGAAGCTTTCTTT.

This chain links TRBV13 with TRBJ2-3; possible D gene TRBD2, 6 bases. CDR3 length: 15 amino acids. Trimming pared 5 bases from V and 2 bases from J, leaving 14 bases between. Germline V lookup: CDR1 PRHDT, CDR2 FYEKMQ (reference sequence). The CDR3 region has the DNA TGTGCCAGCAGCCTAATGGGCGGGGCCACAGATACGCAGTATTTT. Its protein is CASSLMGGATDTQYF.

V is TRBV7-9 and J is TRBJ1-3, with 10 bases aligning to TRBD1. V gave up 6 bases and J gave up 0 bases; unmatched junction bases: 5. Germline V gene lookup returns CDR1 SEHNR and CDR2 FQNEAQ (reference sequence). The CDR3 totals 16 residues. This chain's CDR3 is CASRPRQGASGNTIYF. CDR3 DNA sequence: TGTGCCAGCAGACCTCGACAGGGGGCCTCTGGAAACACCATATATTTT.

Written as DNA, the CDR3 is TGTGCCCTACAAGGAGGGATAGCCTACGAGCAGTACTTC. Translating gives CALQGGIAYEQYF. The chain uses TRBV7-9 and TRBJ2-7, with a tentative D call TRBD2 (6 bases). The V gene's germline CDR1 is SEHNR and CDR2 FQNEAQ (reference sequence). V gave up 11 bases and J gave up 2 bases, with 16 bases separating them. This CDR3 region has 13 residues.

The chain recombines TRBV29-1 with TRBJ2-5; a possible D gene is TRBD2 (6 bases). The CDR3 consists of 14 residues. The germline V gene has CDR1 SQVTM and CDR2 ANQGSEA. V lost 3 bases and J 3 bases, leaving 14 bases between the germline ends. The CDR3 loop reads CSVESSTGEETQYF. For the CDR3, the DNA is TGCAGCGTTGAGTCTTCTACGGGAGAAGAGACCCAGTACTTC.

This chain connects TRBV9 to TRBJ2-4; 8 bases agree with TRBD2. V was pared by 0 bases and J by 3 bases, with 2 bases of the junction left unmatched. The CDR3 is 15 amino acids. Per germline, CDR1 SGDLS and CDR2 YYNGEE. The CDR3 loop reads CASSVAGGGKNIQYF. CDR3 coding DNA: TGTGCCAGCAGCGTAGCCGGGGGGGGCAAAAACATTCAGTACTTC.

This chain uses TRBV25-1 with TRBJ1-1; unclear D gene. This CDR3 is built from 14 residues. Germline V gene data show CDR1 as MGHDK and CDR2 as SYGVNS. Trimming left V 3 bases short and J 4 bases short, with 12 bases between. In DNA form, the CDR3 reads TGTGCCAGCAGTGACTTAATTCGGGGCACTGAAGCTTTCTTT. This sequence encodes CASSDLIRGTEAFF. The variable domain in full, completed from reference TRBV25-1 and TRBJ1-1, reads EADIYQTPRYLVIGTGKKITLECSQTMGHDKMYWYQQDPGMELHLIHYSYGVNSTEKGDLSSESTVSRIRTEHFPLTLESARPSHTSQYLCASSDLIRGTEAFFGQGTRLTVV.

V gene TRBV19 combines with J gene TRBJ1-1; D remains ambiguous. Germline CDR1 is LNHDA and CDR2 is SQIVND (reference sequence). The CDR3 contains 13 residues. V was cut by 8 bases and J by 1 base, with 11 bases left in between. CDR3 in amino acids: CASGGSGNTEAFF. In nucleotides, the CDR3 is TGTGCCAGTGGAGGTAGCGGGAACACTGAAGCTTTCTTT.

This clone was counted a few times. The chain uses TRBV29-1 and TRBJ1-1, with D perhaps matching TRBD1 (6 bases). Trimming removed 4 bases at V and 7 bases at J, with 13 bases between. Germline lookup yields CDR1 SQVTM and CDR2 ANQGSEA. This CDR3 is 12 amino acids long. The CDR3 DNA reads TGCAGCGTTGTGGGGGCGGGTCTTGAAGCTTTCTTT. It yields the protein CSVVGAGLEAFF.

The V gene is TRBV13, the J gene TRBJ1-6; D perhaps matches TRBD1 (6 bases). Germline values: CDR1 PRHDT, CDR2 FYEKMQ (reference sequence). The CDR3 has 14 residues. V dropped 2 bases and J dropped 7 bases, with 9 bases sitting between them. This chain's CDR3 is CASSLIQGNSPLHF. CDR3 coding DNA: TGTGCCAGCAGCTTAATTCAGGGGAATTCACCCCTCCACTTT.

This clone came up once. V is TRBV5-1 and J is TRBJ1-2; 11 positions agree with TRBD1. J was trimmed by 6 bases and V by 4 bases; bases with no gene match: 8. The CDR3 loop spans 15 amino acids. The V gene's germline CDR1 is SGHRS and CDR2 YFSETQ. DNA of the CDR3: TGCGCCAGCAGCAAGGGGGGACAGGGGGTAAATGGCTACACCTTC. This translates into CASSKGGQGVNGYTF.

The V call is TRBV5-8, the J call TRBJ2-1; possible D gene TRBD1, 5 bases. Trimming cost V 4 bases and J 7 bases, with 15 bases left between them. This CDR3 region has 14 residues. CDR1 SGHTS and CDR2 YDEGEE come from the germline V gene. CDR3 residues: CASSPRQYGNEQFF. CDR3 sequence (DNA): TGTGCCAGCAGCCCTCGACAGTATGGGAATGAGCAGTTCTTC. Drawing the rest from reference TRBV5-8 and TRBJ2-1, the complete variable domain is EAGVTQSPTHLIKTRGQQATLRCSPISGHTSVYWYQQALGLGLQFLLWYDEGEERNRGNFPPRFSGRQFPNYSSELNVNALELEDSALYLCASSPRQYGNEQFFGPGTRLTVL.

The chain joins TRBV4-1 to TRBJ1-5, with TRBD1 as a possible D gene (5 bases). The CDR3 consists of 15 residues. Germline V gives CDR1 MGHRA, CDR2 YSYEKL. V lost 4 bases and J 1 base, leaving 11 bases between the germline ends. CDR3 residues: CASSLSSGSNQPQHF. The CDR3 DNA follows: TGCGCCAGCAGCCTTAGTTCAGGGAGCAATCAGCCCCAGCATTTT.

The gene calls are TRBV11-2 and TRBJ1-4; 10 nucleotides line up with TRBD1. Germline CDR1 is SGHAT and CDR2 is FQNNGV. Trimming removed 3 bases from V and 7 bases from J; junction bases left unmatched: 5. The length of the CDR3 is 15 residues. CDR3 in DNA: TGTGCCAGCAGCTTTGACAGGGGGCGCGGTGAAAAACTGTTTTTT. It translates to CASSFDRGRGEKLFF.

The rearrangement uses TRBV7-8 and TRBJ1-5; D possibly corresponds to TRBD1 (5 bases). The V end was cut by 5 bases, the J end by 0 bases, with 11 bases between. This CDR3 spans 15 amino acids. Germline V gives CDR1 SGHVS, CDR2 FQNEAQ. CDR3 amino acids: CASSPDGGSNQPQHF. Written as DNA, the CDR3 is TGTGCCAGCAGCCCTGACGGGGGTAGCAATCAGCCCCAGCATTTT.

The chain has TRBV5-4 and TRBJ2-2; TRBD2 agrees at 11 bases. The CDR3 contains 19 residues. The trim removed 2 bases at V and 0 bases at J, leaving 9 bases unmatched. Germline-derived CDR1 and CDR2 are SGHNT and YYREEE (reference sequence). The CDR3 DNA is TGTGCCAGCAGCTTCCCACTAGCGGGGGACCCCTCGAACACCGGGGAGCTGTTTTTT. Encoded protein: CASSFPLAGDPSNTGELFF.

The chain carries TRBV19 and TRBJ1-1; TRBD1 agrees at 9 bases. This CDR3 contains 12 residues. CDR1 is LNHDA and CDR2 is SQIVND in the germline V gene (reference sequence). V gave up 6 bases and J gave up 4 bases; unmatched junction bases: 0. The CDR3 here is CASRTGGTEAFF. CDR3 in DNA: TGTGCCAGTAGGACAGGGGGCACTGAAGCTTTCTTT.

The V and J genes are TRBV14 and TRBJ1-2; D is unresolved. The CDR3 has 13 residues. Per the germline V gene, CDR1 is SGHDN and CDR2 is FVKESK. V lost 1 base and J 8 bases, leaving 11 bases between the germline ends. CDR3 residues: CASSQASNGGYTF. DNA for the CDR3: TGTGCCAGCAGCCAAGCGTCCAACGGGGGCTACACCTTC.

The J gene is TRBJ2-7, the V gene TRBV15; weak D call: TRBD2 (6 bases). This CDR3 spans 15 amino acids. Germline V CDR1 and CDR2: LNHNV, YYDKDF (reference sequence). V shed 1 base and J shed 4 bases, with 14 bases lying between them. DNA of the CDR3: TGTGCCACCAGCAGAGGGGGGGTTCCGCAATACGAGCAGTACTTC. Translation gives CATSRGGVPQYEQYF.

CDR3 sequence: CASSLEGLYTDTQYF. DNA for the CDR3: TGCGCCAGCAGCCTGGAGGGACTGTACACAGATACGCAGTATTTT. The chain couples TRBV5-1 to TRBJ2-3; possibly TRBD2 for D (6 bases). Trimming took 4 bases from V and 2 from J, leaving 14 bases between them. The CDR3 spans 15 residues. In germline, CDR1 is SGHRS, CDR2 YFSETQ.